The 7 T cell receptor beta chains below come from one sample, sequenced in a study of human T cells and chemical hapten exposure. TCRdb analysed the RACE reads with MiXCR anew, one entry per CDR3 protein. This sample has about 80,000 distinct CDR3 sequences; approximately 15% occur once, and the top ten carry 4% to 6%. Time point denoted: pre-sensitization, week 0. The treatment is: therapeutic diphenylcyclopropenone sensitization with weekly scalp DPC. This material consisted of whole blood, taken in connection with sensitization to the hapten diphenylcyclopropenone (DPC). The origin of the receptors is a woman aged 45 to 65 with alopecia areata. Some clones in this sample may be carry-over from other donors' samples.

The CDR3 coding sequence is TGTGCCACCAGTGATCACAAGAACACCGGGGAGCTGTTTTTT. Translating it yields CATSDHKNTGELFF. V and J are TRBV24-1 and TRBJ2-2, with no clear D. V was shortened by 3 bases and J by 1 base, with 5 bases between the two germline ends. Germline CDR1 reads KGHDR; CDR2 reads SFDVKD. The CDR3 extends over 14 amino acids.

This chain connects TRBV11-3 to TRBJ2-3; D not certain. Deletions cut 4 bases from V and 0 bases from J, with 8 bases between. CDR1 SGHNT and CDR2 YENEEA come from the germline V gene. The CDR3 has 14 residues. The chain's CDR3 is CASSSDGSTDTQYF. The CDR3 DNA is TGTGCCAGCAGCTCCGACGGGAGCACAGATACGCAGTATTTT.

The genes are TRBV29-1 and TRBJ2-1, with 8 bases matching TRBD2. Trimming cost V 2 bases and J 8 bases; bases outside gene matches: 5. The germline gives CDR1 SQVTM, CDR2 ANQGSEA. This CDR3 contains 13 residues. The CDR3, as DNA: TGCAGCGTTGAATTGAGCGGGAGCGATGAGCAGTTCTTC. It translates to CSVELSGSDEQFF.

About this clonotype: A much bigger clone sits one base away, suggesting this may be a read error. The rearrangement uses TRBV20-1 and TRBJ2-7, with a weak D call TRBD2 (6 bases). With 6 bases removed from V and 3 bases from J, the gap between germline ends came to 21 bases. Germline-derived CDR1 and CDR2 are DFQATT and SNEGSKA (reference sequence). The CDR3 sequence is 15 residues long. The DNA of the CDR3 is TGCAGTGCCCAAGATCTCAACTTGCGGGACTACGAGCAGTACTTC. Translation gives CSAQDLNLRDYEQYF.

A word on this clonotype: It may be a read error: a sequence one base away is much more abundant. The chain is built from TRBV9 and TRBJ2-2, with 8 bases lining up with TRBD2. CDR3 length: 14 residues. The germline CDR1 and CDR2 sequences are SGDLS and YYNGEE. V lost 1 base, J lost 4 bases, and 0 bases stayed unmatched. Here the CDR3 reads CASSVLAGTGELFF. The CDR3 bases are TGTGCCAGCAGCGTACTAGCGGGCACCGGGGAGCTGTTTTTT.

This clonotype was counted between two and nine times. The chain is built from TRBV19 and TRBJ2-2; D gene uncertain. Trimming stripped 7 bases from V and 0 bases from J, with 15 bases between. CDR3 size: 16 residues. Germline V gene data show CDR1 as LNHDA and CDR2 as SQIVND (reference sequence). The CDR3 DNA is TGTGCCAGTACTGCTATGGCAGGCTCGAACACCGGGGAGCTGTTTTTT. Translated: CASTAMAGSNTGELFF.

In this sample, this clonotype turned up a few times. CDR3 sequence reads: CASSPTGTSVETQYF. CDR3 sequence (DNA): TGTGCCAGCAGCCCCACAGGGACTAGCGTAGAGACCCAGTACTTC. V usage is TRBV7-9 and J usage is TRBJ2-5; 10 positions agree with TRBD2. CDR3 length: 15 amino acids. Per the germline V gene, CDR1 is SEHNR and CDR2 is FQNEAQ (reference sequence). With V trimmed by 5 bases and J by 4 bases, 7 bases remained unmatched.